This T cell receptor beta chain originates from a study of cytomegalovirus exposure and HLA in healthy donors. At the level of the study: About 180 million T cells yielded 100 million to 130 million unique TCR beta sequences, as an earlier analysis found. Out of around 360 genotyped donors, roughly 78% belonged to the Caucasian-associated ancestry cluster.

Study-wide points: A later analysis linked a missense variant in DCLRE1C to the trimming of TCR beta V and J genes. Another analysis was done later, and it associated 17,000 or so TCR beta sequences with HLA alleles at 0.05 false discovery rate.

CDR3 size: 13 residues. V was clipped by 3 bases and J by 5 bases; unmatched bases: 2. Per the germline V gene, CDR1 is KGHSH and CDR2 is LQKENI. PCR amplification relied on 60 Vbeta primers (plus 13 Jbeta primers). The data were produced by immunoSEQ multiplex PCR, yet TCRdb's version contains in-frame clones alone and is incomplete. This sample's table reports roughly 220,000 clones. Regarding this clone: No antigen is known for it. The same CDR3 arises from other DNA sequences in this sample as well.

Source material: PBMCs. The TCR sequence derives from a girl aged 2-9 years in good health and CMV-seropositive. The chain has TRBV18 and TRBJ2-7; 9 bases line up with TRBD1. DNA for the CDR3: TGTGCCAGCTCACCGGGACAGGGAGACGAGCAGTACTTC. It yields the protein CASSPGQGDEQYF.